These 23 T cell receptor beta chains originate from one sample sequenced in a study of T cell repertoires in cytomegalovirus infection. TCRdb fed the reads into MiXCR, producing one record per CDR3 protein. The data show some 600,000 distinct CDR3 sequences, roughly 24% seen once. The sequencing input was CD8+ T cells from PBMCs. These TCRs come from a human donor in good health (CMV status not recorded). Some clones in this sample may be carry-over from other donors' samples.

CDR3: CATSRDAVAGETQYF. For the CDR3, the DNA is TGTGCCACCAGCAGAGATGCGGTGGCTGGGGAGACCCAGTACTTC. The gene calls are TRBV15 and TRBJ2-5; D is uncertain. Per the germline V gene, CDR1 is LNHNV and CDR2 is YYDKDF (reference sequence). There are 15 residues in the CDR3. V lost 0 bases, J lost 5 bases, and 13 bases lay in between. Full variable domain (rest looked up from reference TRBV15 and TRBJ2-5): DAMVIQNPRYQVTQFGKPVTLSCSQTLNHNVMYWYQQKSSQAPKLLFHYYDKDFNNEADTPDNFQSRRPNTSFCFLDIRSPGLGDTAMYLCATSRDAVAGETQYFGPGTRLLVL.

The rearrangement uses TRBV29-1 and TRBJ2-3, with D unclear. V lost 2 bases, J lost 2 bases, and 8 bases lay in between. Germline CDR1 and CDR2: SQVTM and ANQGSEA. This CDR3 contains 13 residues. The CDR3 DNA reads as TGCAGCGTTGAACCATTTACCACAGATACGCAGTATTTT. It encodes CSVEPFTTDTQYF.

Of note for this clonotype: A read error may be the cause here, since a much bigger clone is one base away. The gene calls are TRBV27 and TRBJ2-3, with D possibly being TRBD1 or TRBD2 (5 bases each). This CDR3 spans 15 amino acids. Germline values: CDR1 MNHEY, CDR2 SMNVEV (reference sequence). V was clipped by 6 bases and J by 5 bases, with 18 bases between them. In nucleotides, the CDR3 is TGTGCCAGCAGCCCCGGGACCTTGGGGATAGATACGCAGTATTTT. Protein product: CASSPGTLGIDTQYF.

This clonotype has a handful of counts. The chain is built from TRBV6-2 or TRBV6-3 and TRBJ2-1, with D unresolved. Trimming cost V 6 bases and J 7 bases, with 10 bases left between them. The CDR3 has 12 amino acids. Germline V gene sequence: CDR1 MNHEY, CDR2 SVGEGT. The CDR3 is CASSPYGNEQFF. DNA of the CDR3: TGTGCCAGCAGCCCGTATGGGAATGAGCAGTTCTTC.

This clonotype was observed a few times. The DNA of the CDR3 is TGTGCCAGCAGCACACCGGGGCAGCTGGGCTACACCTTC. Protein sequence: CASSTPGQLGYTF. The chain is built from TRBV28 and TRBJ1-2; TRBD1 is a possible D gene (5 bases). With 6 bases removed from V and 8 bases from J, the gap between germline ends came to 16 bases. CDR1 is MDHEN, CDR2 SYDVKM, per germline. This CDR3 spans 13 amino acids.

J is TRBJ2-1 and V is TRBV14; 9 bases are shared with TRBD1. The CDR3 is 15 residues long. From germline, CDR1 is SGHDN and CDR2 FVKESK. Unmatched junction bases numbered 3, after V lost 0 bases and J lost 6 bases. The CDR3 bases are TGTGCCAGCAGCCAAGATTGGGACAGGGTCAATGAGCAGTTCTTC. This gives the protein CASSQDWDRVNEQFF.

Many counts were recorded for this clonotype. The J gene is TRBJ2-1, the V gene TRBV7-2; the match to TRBD2 covers 9 bases. V shed 5 bases and J 6 bases; nucleotides not matched to a gene: 8. The germline V gene encodes CDR1 SGHTA and CDR2 FQGNSA. The CDR3 runs 15 residues. The CDR3 loop is CASSTTPSGINEQFF. The DNA of the CDR3 is TGTGCCAGCAGCACAACGCCTAGCGGGATCAATGAGCAGTTCTTC.

This clonotype was seen many times. The chain recombines TRBV7-9 with TRBJ1-2; D is undetermined. The germline V gene has CDR1 SEHNR and CDR2 FQNEAQ (reference sequence). Trimming took 8 bases from V and 3 from J, leaving 7 bases between them. This CDR3 has 11 amino acids. This chain's CDR3 is CASLLDYGYTF. CDR3 sequence (DNA): TGTGCCAGCCTTCTCGACTATGGCTACACCTTC.

This clonotype showed up just a few times. This chain joins TRBV28 and TRBJ2-1, with D perhaps TRBD1 (7 bases). Germline CDR1 reads MDHEN; CDR2 reads SYDVKM. The CDR3 sequence is 17 residues long. V was clipped by 6 bases and J by 4 bases, with 22 bases between them. CDR3 sequence reads: CASRVKPAGQPYNEQFF. In nucleotides, the CDR3 is TGTGCCAGCAGAGTCAAGCCTGCGGGACAGCCTTACAATGAGCAGTTCTTC. The variable domain in full, with the rest retrieved from reference TRBV28 and TRBJ2-1, is DVKVTQSSRYLVKRTGEKVFLECVQDMDHENMFWYRQDPGLGLRLIYFSYDVKMKEKGDIPEGYSVSREKKERFSLILESASTNQTSMYLCASRVKPAGQPYNEQFFGPGTRLTVL.

This clonotype has more than one count but fewer than ten. The chain joins TRBV29-1 to TRBJ2-2, with a tentative D call TRBD2 (5 bases). There are 13 residues in the CDR3. V was clipped by 4 bases and J by 4 bases, with 10 bases between them. From germline, CDR1 is SQVTM and CDR2 ANQGSEA. The CDR3 DNA sequence: TGCAGCGTTGTCGGGGTTGGCACCGGGGAGCTGTTTTTT. It translates to CSVVGVGTGELFF.

J is TRBJ1-1 and V is TRBV15; TRBD1 might be the D (5 bases). Trimming cost V 5 bases and J 10 bases, with 14 bases left between them. Germline loops: CDR1 LNHNV, CDR2 YYDKDF (reference sequence). CDR3 size: 12 residues. The CDR3, as DNA: TGTGCCACCAGCCAACCCGACAGAGGAGCTTTCTTT. It yields the protein CATSQPDRGAFF.

The rearrangement uses TRBV7-9 and TRBJ2-6; 8 nucleotides line up with TRBD1. Germline trimming cut 3 bases from V and 4 bases from J; bases unmatched to any gene: 14. The CDR3 sequence is 19 residues long. Germline values: CDR1 SEHNR, CDR2 FQNEAQ (reference sequence). CDR3 residues: CASSFPTRQGNLGANVLTF. CDR3 DNA sequence: TGTGCCAGCAGCTTCCCCACGAGACAGGGGAATCTCGGGGCCAACGTCCTGACTTTC.

At least ten counts were recorded for this clonotype. The chain couples TRBV28 to TRBJ2-7; D gene unclear. CDR1 MDHEN and CDR2 SYDVKM come from the germline V gene. The CDR3 extends over 13 amino acids. V shed 6 bases and J shed 0 bases, with 9 bases lying between them. The CDR3 coding sequence is TGTGCCAGCAGAGACACCAGCTCCTACGAGCAGTACGTC. It is translated as CASRDTSSYEQYV.

The chain has TRBV29-1 and TRBJ2-1; possible D gene TRBD1, 5 bases. The CDR3 length is 13 residues. Germline CDR1 SQVTM, CDR2 ANQGSEA. Trimming cost V 4 bases and J 4 bases, with 11 bases left between them. The CDR3 reads CSVAVTEYNEQFF. CDR3 DNA: TGCAGCGTTGCCGTGACAGAATACAATGAGCAGTTCTTC.

CDR3 DNA: TGCGCCAGCATGGGAGGCCCGAACACCGGGGAGCTGTTTTTT. It yields the protein CASMGGPNTGELFF. V usage is TRBV5-1 and J usage is TRBJ2-2, with D possibly TRBD2 on 6 matching bases. This CDR3 spans 14 amino acids. V was pared by 6 bases and J by 0 bases, with 9 bases between. Germline CDR1 is SGHRS and CDR2 is YFSETQ.

V and J are TRBV20-1 and TRBJ2-1, with a weak D call TRBD1 (6 bases). The germline CDR1 and CDR2 sequences are DFQATT and SNEGSKA (reference sequence). Trimming stripped 4 bases from V and 1 base from J, with 23 bases between. CDR3 length equals 18 residues. The CDR3 DNA sequence: TGCAGTGCTATAGAGAGAGGGGGTCAGCGTAAGTCCTACAATGAGCAGTTCTTC. It encodes CSAIERGGQRKSYNEQFF.

The V gene is TRBV6-1, the J gene TRBJ2-1, with 8 positions matching TRBD2. The V gene end was trimmed by 4 bases and the J gene end by 3 bases; junction bases not matched to a gene: 5. Germline V CDR1 and CDR2: MNHNS, SASEGT. The CDR3 is 15 residues long. CDR3 residues: CASSVISGVYNEQFF. CDR3 nucleotides: TGTGCCAGCAGTGTAATTAGCGGGGTCTACAATGAGCAGTTCTTC.

In its sample, this clonotype was seen many times. J is TRBJ1-1 and V is TRBV12-3 or TRBV12-4; TRBD1 is a possible D gene (5 bases). The V and J ends lost 3 bases and 3 bases respectively, with 11 bases between them. CDR3 length: 14 amino acids. DNA for the CDR3: TGTGCCAGCAGTTTCGGGGCGGGGGACACTGAAGCTTTCTTT. This codes for CASSFGAGDTEAFF.

This clonotype was picked up a small number of times. The chain couples TRBV6-6 to TRBJ2-5, with no clear D. CDR1 MNHNY and CDR2 SVGAGI come from the germline V gene (reference sequence). This CDR3 comprises 13 residues. The V end lost 8 bases, the J end lost 2 bases, and 12 bases lay between the germline ends. CDR3 protein: CASPSGKQETQYF. DNA of the CDR3: TGTGCCAGCCCATCGGGCAAGCAAGAGACCCAGTACTTC.

Many counts were recorded for this clonotype. This rearrangement joins TRBV7-9 to TRBJ1-1; a weak D match, TRBD1 (6 bases). With 5 bases removed from V and 0 bases from J, the gap between germline ends came to 16 bases. CDR1 SEHNR and CDR2 FQNEAQ come from the germline V gene (reference sequence). The CDR3 loop spans 16 amino acids. DNA for the CDR3: TGTGCCAGCAGCCCAGTTGGGGGCAGGGTGAACACTGAAGCTTTCTTT. This encodes CASSPVGGRVNTEAFF.

This clonotype was found many times. The chain couples TRBV7-6 to TRBJ1-1; D gene ambiguous. Trimming cost V 1 base and J 3 bases, with 6 bases left between them. The CDR3 contains 13 residues. Per the germline V gene, CDR1 is SGHVS and CDR2 is FNYEAQ. CDR3 bases: TGTGCCAGCAGCTTAGAGATGGACACTGAAGCTTTCTTT. Amino acid sequence: CASSLEMDTEAFF.

This clonotype was observed a handful of times. This chain uses TRBV24-1 with TRBJ2-5; D tentatively fits TRBD1 or TRBD2 (5 bases each). Trimming took 10 bases from V and 0 from J, leaving 14 bases between them. This CDR3 comprises 14 residues. CDR1 KGHDR and CDR2 SFDVKD come from the germline V gene. The CDR3, as DNA: TGTGCCACAGCCGGGACGGGGTACCAAGAGACCCAGTACTTC. Its protein is CATAGTGYQETQYF.

On this clonotype itself: Its ends do not fully match the called genes, so a read error is possible. This rearrangement joins TRBV2 to TRBJ2-1; tentative D call: TRBD2 (6 bases). This CDR3 has 14 amino acids. CDR1 SNHLY and CDR2 FYNNEI come from the germline V gene. CDR3 sequence reads: CASSDRLAINEQLF. CDR3 DNA sequence: TGTGCCAGCAGTGACCGGCTAGCGATCAATGAGCAGCTCTTC.